These 25 T cell receptor beta chains share one sample of origin, sequenced in a study of cytomegalovirus exposure and HLA in healthy donors. Generated by immunoSEQ multiplex PCR, the TCRdb table keeps only in-frame clones and is missing some. The data contain roughly 90,000 clones, less than 85% of them singletons. The specimen was PBMCs. Every receptor here comes from a man between 18 and 35 years old in good health and CMV-seropositive.

V usage is TRBV6-5 and J usage is TRBJ2-3; D is perhaps TRBD2 (5 bases). Germline loops: CDR1 MNHEY, CDR2 SVGAGI. The V end lost 5 bases, the J end lost 0 bases, and 9 bases lay between the germline ends. The length of the CDR3 is 14 residues. The CDR3 region is CASSASPSTDTQYF. The CDR3 coding sequence is TGTGCCAGCAGTGCTAGCCCTAGCACAGATACGCAGTATTTT.

The chain is built from TRBV28 and TRBJ1-5; D perhaps matches TRBD1 (5 bases). The V and J ends lost 1 base and 3 bases respectively, with 13 bases between them. This CDR3 has 16 amino acids. Germline loops: CDR1 MDHEN, CDR2 SYDVKM. The CDR3 DNA reads TGTGCCAGCAGTTTATCAGGGAGGGCCTTCAATCAGCCCCAGCATTTT. It is translated as CASSLSGRAFNQPQHF.

CDR3 amino acids: CASSIAGVGEQYF. The CDR3 DNA sequence: TGTGCCTCCTCTATAGCGGGAGTAGGCGAGCAGTACTTC. The V gene is TRBV30, the J gene TRBJ2-7; 9 bases agree with TRBD2. The V gene's germline CDR1 is GTSNPN and CDR2 SVGIG (reference sequence). Germline trimming cut 7 bases from V and 6 bases from J; bases unmatched to any gene: 10. This CDR3 has 13 amino acids. Using reference TRBV30 and TRBJ2-7 for the parts outside the CDR3, the full variable domain is SQTIHQWPATLVQPVGSPLSLECTVEGTSNPNLYWYRQAAGRGLQLLFYSVGIGQISSEVPQNLSASRPQDRQFILSSKKLLLSDSGFYLCASSIAGVGEQYFGPGTRLTVT.

V and J are TRBV6-5 and TRBJ1-3; no clear D. With 4 bases removed from V and 2 bases from J, the gap between germline ends came to 6 bases. CDR3 length equals 13 residues. CDR1 is MNHEY and CDR2 is SVGAGI in the germline V gene. The CDR3 loop is CASSSGAGNTIYF. CDR3 DNA sequence: TGTGCCAGCAGTTCTGGAGCTGGAAACACCATATATTTT.

The genes are TRBV11-3 and TRBJ2-3; TRBD1 matches 9 bases. Per germline, CDR1 SGHNT and CDR2 YENEEA. This CDR3 has 15 residues. V lost 5 bases and J lost 5; bases outside the gene matches: 8. The CDR3 region has the DNA TGTGCCAGCAGCCAAACAGGGGGCTCAATAGATACGCAGTATTTT. This encodes CASSQTGGSIDTQYF.

V and J are TRBV15 and TRBJ1-5; D gene ambiguous. This CDR3 spans 16 amino acids. Between the trimmed V and J ends, which lost 0 bases and 2 bases, there was a span of 11 bases. The germline CDR1 and CDR2 sequences are LNHNV and YYDKDF (reference sequence). The CDR3 reads CATSRDNGVGNQPQHF. CDR3 DNA: TGTGCCACCAGCAGAGATAACGGGGTTGGCAATCAGCCCCAGCATTTT.

This clone was counted a single time. The chain combines TRBV10-1 with TRBJ2-1; 10 bases line up with TRBD1. The CDR3 extends over 18 amino acids. The ends lost 3 bases at V and 8 bases at J; junction bases unmatched: 16. In germline, CDR1 is WNHNN, CDR2 SYGVQD (reference sequence). CDR3 nucleotides: TGCGCCAGCAGTGAAATTAAGGGACAGGGGACCCGAAACGATGAGCAGTTCTTC. This sequence encodes CASSEIKGQGTRNDEQFF.

The chain carries TRBV2 and TRBJ2-3; TRBD2 matches 10 bases. Germline V gives CDR1 SNHLY, CDR2 FYNNEI. This CDR3 spans 16 amino acids. J lost 0 bases, V lost 3 bases, and 3 bases had no gene match. The CDR3 sequence: CASSDGTSASTDTQYF. CDR3 nucleotide sequence: TGTGCCAGCAGTGATGGGACTAGCGCAAGCACAGATACGCAGTATTTT. The whole variable domain, filled in from reference TRBV2 and TRBJ2-3, reads EPEVTQTPSHQVTQMGQEVILRCVPISNHLYFYWYRQILGQKVEFLVSFYNNEISEKSEIFDDQFSVERPDGSNFTLKIRSTKLEDSAMYFCASSDGTSASTDTQYFGPGTRLTVL.

The chain joins TRBV7-3 to TRBJ2-1; tentative D call: TRBD2 (6 bases). Germline assignment: CDR1 SGHTA and CDR2 FQGTGA. The V end was cut by 4 bases, the J end by 5 bases, with 18 bases between. The CDR3 contains 16 residues. CDR3: CASSSGLALVNNEQFF. CDR3 coding DNA: TGTGCCAGCAGCTCGGGACTTGCCCTAGTTAACAATGAGCAGTTCTTC.

The rearrangement joins TRBV2 to TRBJ1-4; a possible D gene is TRBD1 (5 bases). This CDR3 has 14 amino acids. CDR1 SNHLY and CDR2 FYNNEI come from the germline V gene. Deletions cut 8 bases from V and 0 bases from J, with 10 bases between. The CDR3 protein is CASADSSTNEKLFF. The CDR3 bases are TGTGCCAGCGCCGACAGTTCAACTAATGAAAAACTGTTTTTT.

The chain couples TRBV15 to TRBJ1-2; D possibly corresponds to TRBD1 (6 bases). This CDR3 is 14 amino acids long. V dropped 0 bases and J dropped 13 bases, with 18 bases sitting between them. In germline, CDR1 is LNHNV, CDR2 YYDKDF (reference sequence). In nucleotides, the CDR3 is TGTGCCACCAGCAGAGATGTGGGGACACCCTTAACCACCTTC. It encodes CATSRDVGTPLTTF.

The chain recombines TRBV5-1 with TRBJ2-5; D is perhaps TRBD2 (5 bases). CDR3 length equals 13 residues. Germline assignment: CDR1 SGHRS and CDR2 YFSETQ. V lost 0 bases and J lost 5, with 8 bases in between. The CDR3 loop is CASSLEWEETQYF. The CDR3 region has the DNA TGCGCCAGCAGCTTGGAGTGGGAGGAGACCCAGTACTTC.

This chain joins TRBV19 and TRBJ1-5; D may be TRBD1 (6 bases). V lost 0 bases, J lost 2 bases, and 14 bases lay in between. This CDR3 spans 17 amino acids. Germline V lookup: CDR1 LNHDA, CDR2 SQIVND (reference sequence). The CDR3 DNA is TGTGCCAGTAGTATAGACCCCCACAGGGCGGGCAATCAGCCCCAGCATTTT. Translation gives CASSIDPHRAGNQPQHF.

This chain joins TRBV28 and TRBJ2-5, with 7 bases identical to TRBD1. J lost 3 bases, V lost 5 bases, and 12 bases had no gene match. Per germline, CDR1 MDHEN and CDR2 SYDVKM. This CDR3 is 16 amino acids long. CDR3 region: CASSPGAGGREETQYF. As DNA, the CDR3 is TGTGCCAGCAGTCCAGGAGCAGGGGGTCGTGAAGAGACCCAGTACTTC.

The chain links TRBV7-9 to TRBJ2-5; 9 nucleotides match TRBD2. The CDR3 has 15 amino acids. Trimming removed 3 bases from V and 5 bases from J; junction bases left unmatched: 7. CDR1 and CDR2 from the germline V gene are SEHNR and FQNEAQ (reference sequence). CDR3: CASSFSGGRGETQYF. The CDR3 coding sequence is TGTGCCAGCAGCTTTAGCGGGGGCCGGGGGGAGACCCAGTACTTC.

The chain is built from TRBV5-6 and TRBJ1-5; D possibly corresponds to TRBD1 (5 bases). Germline V gene lookup returns CDR1 SGHDT and CDR2 YYEEEE. This CDR3 contains 14 residues. The germline V and J ends were trimmed by 1 base and 6 bases, with 11 bases remaining between them. DNA of the CDR3: TGTGCCAGCAGCTTGTGGGGCGGCGGTCAGCCCCAGCATTTT. This codes for CASSLWGGGQPQHF.

J is TRBJ2-1 and V is TRBV27, with D perhaps TRBD1 (7 bases). The CDR3 contains 16 residues. Trimming took 3 bases from V and 4 from J, leaving 16 bases between them. Per the germline V gene, CDR1 is MNHEY and CDR2 is SMNVEV (reference sequence). The CDR3 nucleotides are TGTGCCAGCAGTTTCCCAGGGGGGCGCGATTACAATGAGCAGTTCTTC. Translating gives CASSFPGGRDYNEQFF.

The chain joins TRBV29-1 to TRBJ2-5; D possibly corresponds to TRBD2 (5 bases). Germline V gives CDR1 SQVTM, CDR2 ANQGSEA. This CDR3 is 13 amino acids long. Trimming left V 4 bases short and J 5 bases short, with 14 bases between. The CDR3 reads CSVGSVSGETQYF. The CDR3, as DNA: TGCAGCGTTGGATCGGTATCGGGGGAGACCCAGTACTTC.

This chain uses TRBV5-5 with TRBJ2-7, with 9 nucleotides matching TRBD2. The germline V gene encodes CDR1 SGHKS and CDR2 YYEKEE (reference sequence). V lost 2 bases, J lost 7 bases, and 7 bases stayed unmatched. The CDR3 has 14 residues. CDR3 sequence (DNA): TGTGCCAGCAGCTTTAGTCTAGCGGGATGGGAGCAGTACTTC. Amino acids: CASSFSLAGWEQYF. The whole variable domain, filled in from reference TRBV5-5 and TRBJ2-7, reads DAGVTQSPTHLIKTRGQQVTLRCSPISGHKSVSWYQQVLGQGPQFIFQYYEKEERGRGNFPDRFSARQFPNYSSELNVNALLLGDSALYLCASSFSLAGWEQYFGPGTRLTVT.

The V gene is TRBV6-5, the J gene TRBJ2-1; 8 nucleotides agree with TRBD2. The germline CDR1 and CDR2 sequences are MNHEY and SVGAGI. J gave up 6 bases and V 2 bases, and 9 bases lay outside the gene matches. There are 16 residues in the CDR3. For the CDR3, the DNA is TGTGCCAGCAGTTACGATTGGCTAGCGGGTTTCAATGAGCAGTTCTTC. This gives the protein CASSYDWLAGFNEQFF.

The V and J genes are TRBV4-1 and TRBJ2-1, with D uncertain. CDR3 length equals 15 residues. V lost 4 bases and J 1 base, leaving 11 bases between the germline ends. Per the germline V gene, CDR1 is MGHRA and CDR2 is YSYEKL. CDR3 nucleotide sequence: TGCGCCAGCAGCCCCTCCCCGGTATCCTACAATGAGCAGTTCTTC. It translates to CASSPSPVSYNEQFF.

The rearrangement uses TRBV27 and TRBJ1-1; TRBD1 might be the D (5 bases). V lost 7 bases and J 13 bases, leaving 16 bases between the germline ends. CDR3 length: 11 amino acids. Germline CDR1 and CDR2: MNHEY and SMNVEV (reference sequence). CDR3 loop: CASTYGTDIFF. The CDR3 bases are TGTGCCAGCACCTATGGGACTGATATTTTCTTT.

The chain joins TRBV2 to TRBJ2-7; TRBD2 is a possible D gene (7 bases). V was clipped by 2 bases and J by 7 bases, with 15 bases between them. The CDR3 runs to 14 residues. Germline V gives CDR1 SNHLY, CDR2 FYNNEI. This CDR3 reads CASSERGRGGEQYF. CDR3 bases: TGTGCCAGCAGTGAACGTGGCAGGGGAGGGGAGCAGTACTTC.

The V gene is TRBV9, the J gene TRBJ2-4; D is possibly TRBD2 (6 bases). CDR1 and CDR2 (germline): SGDLS, YYNGEE. The CDR3 loop spans 16 amino acids. V was pared by 0 bases and J by 5 bases, with 15 bases between. The CDR3 sequence is CASSVAGEGSQNIQYF. CDR3 nucleotide sequence: TGTGCCAGCAGCGTAGCGGGGGAAGGATCCCAAAACATTCAGTACTTC.

The CDR3 here is CASSETSGSIYEQYF. In DNA, the CDR3 is TGTGCCAGCAGTGAGACTAGCGGGAGCATCTACGAGCAGTACTTC. The rearrangement uses TRBV6-1 and TRBJ2-7; 12 positions agree with TRBD2. The J segment lost 3 bases and the V segment lost 3 bases, leaving 3 bases of the junction unmatched. There are 15 residues in the CDR3. In germline, CDR1 is MNHNS, CDR2 SASEGT.